A selection of T cell receptor beta chains follows, all from one sample in a study of T cell changes during pregnancy in multiple sclerosis. Profiling relied on immunoSEQ multiplex PCR, and the TCRdb table lists in-frame clones only, not all of them. The sample includes around 100,000 clones, about 94% of them seen just once. The sequenced sample was peripheral blood, obtained before pregnancy. These receptors all stem from a female donor with multiple sclerosis, enrolled in a pregnancy study. The CDR3 runs from the conserved cysteine through the conserved F or W. Fields, in order: V gene, J gene, D gene, clone size, CDR3 protein, CDR3 DNA. A D gene is named only where the DNA matches it firmly. Clone size appears in some rows only: once, few, many, or a class for an expanded clone.

V: TRBV19; J: TRBJ1-2; D: TRBD1; size: .; CDR3: CASSIRETGVDGYTF; DNA: TGTGCCAGTAGTATTCGGGAGACAGGGGTAGACGGCTACACCTTC
V: TRBV28; J: TRBJ1-1; D: TRBD1; size: .; CDR3: CASSLSLGQGAEAFF; DNA: TGTGCCAGCAGTTTATCTCTGGGACAGGGGGCTGAAGCTTTCTTT
V: TRBV2; J: TRBJ2-1; D: .; size: .; CDR3: CASSEVGSYNEQFF; DNA: TGTGCCAGCAGTGAAGTCGGCTCCTACAATGAGCAGTTCTTC
V: TRBV6-1; J: TRBJ2-5; D: TRBD2; size: .; CDR3: CASSESGRAQETQYF; DNA: TGTGCCAGCAGTGAAAGCGGGAGGGCCCAAGAGACCCAGTACTTC
V: TRBV11-2; J: TRBJ1-1; D: .; size: .; CDR3: CASSLGAHTLNTEAFF; DNA: TGTGCCAGCAGCTTGGGAGCGCATACCCTGAACACTGAAGCTTTCTTT
V: TRBV25-1; J: TRBJ1-2; D: .; size: .; CDR3: CASSESPGPGGYTF; DNA: TGTGCCAGCAGTGAATCCCCCGGGCCGGGAGGCTACACCTTC
V: TRBV18; J: TRBJ1-5; D: .; size: .; CDR3: CASSNAGNGNQPQHF; DNA: TGTGCCAGCTCAAATGCCGGGAACGGCAATCAGCCCCAGCATTTT
V: TRBV4-3; J: TRBJ1-2; D: .; size: .; CDR3: CASSQGPGQINYGYTF; DNA: TGCGCCAGCAGCCAAGGCCCCGGACAGATTAACTATGGCTACACCTTC
V: TRBV7-9; J: TRBJ2-3; D: .; size: few; CDR3: CASSSIGTTGTDTQYF; DNA: TGTGCCAGCAGCTCCATAGGGACTACAGGGACAGATACGCAGTATTTT
V: TRBV30; J: TRBJ1-2; D: .; size: .; CDR3: CAWSEQPLYGYTF; DNA: TGTGCCTGGAGTGAACAGCCCCTCTATGGCTACACCTTC
V: TRBV5-1; J: TRBJ2-7; D: TRBD1; size: .; CDR3: CASRAGGFEQYF; DNA: TGCGCCAGCAGGGCAGGGGGCTTTGAGCAGTACTTC
V: TRBV28; J: TRBJ2-2; D: .; size: .; CDR3: CASSSYSGELFF; DNA: TGTGCCAGCAGTTCCTATTCCGGGGAGCTGTTTTTT
V: TRBV7-2; J: TRBJ2-7; D: TRBD2; size: .; CDR3: CASSLSGGSHEQYF; DNA: TGTGCCAGCAGCTTAAGCGGGGGTTCCCACGAGCAGTACTTC
V: TRBV19; J: TRBJ1-3; D: .; size: .; CDR3: CATSARGGISGNTIYF; DNA: TGTGCCACCTCAGCCAGAGGCGGGATTTCTGGAAACACCATATATTTT
V: TRBV6-1; J: TRBJ1-4; D: .; size: .; CDR3: CASSDRGLNEKLFF; DNA: TGTGCCAGCAGTGACAGGGGCCTCAATGAAAAACTGTTTTTT
V: TRBV19; J: TRBJ1-1; D: .; size: .; CDR3: CASGGYTEAFF; DNA: TGTGCCAGCGGAGGGTACACTGAAGCTTTCTTT
V: TRBV2; J: TRBJ2-6; D: TRBD1; size: .; CDR3: CASTTGQGRLSGANVLTF; DNA: TGTGCCAGCACCACCGGACAGGGGAGACTCTCTGGGGCCAACGTCCTGACTTTC
V: TRBV6-9; J: TRBJ2-1; D: TRBD1; size: .; CDR3: CASSYCPRGSHEQFF; DNA: TGTGCCAGCAGTTATTGTCCCAGGGGGAGCCATGAGCAGTTCTTC
V: TRBV7-9; J: TRBJ2-1; D: TRBD1; size: .; CDR3: CASSSRTGREQFF; DNA: TGTGCCAGCAGCTCCCGGACAGGGCGCGAGCAGTTCTTC
V: TRBV19; J: TRBJ1-5; D: TRBD1; size: few; CDR3: CASSSGTGIGGNQPQHF; DNA: TGTGCCAGTAGTTCCGGGACAGGGATAGGTGGCAATCAGCCCCAGCATTTT
V: TRBV5-1; J: TRBJ2-1; D: TRBD2; size: once; CDR3: CASSGSGMSNEQFF; DNA: TGCGCCAGCAGCGGGAGCGGGATGAGCAATGAGCAGTTCTTC
V: TRBV5-1; J: TRBJ1-1; D: TRBD1; size: .; CDR3: CASKTGGTEAFF; DNA: TGCGCCAGCAAGACAGGGGGGACTGAAGCTTTCTTT
V: TRBV30; J: TRBJ2-7; D: .; size: .; CDR3: CALEDGNYEQYF; DNA: TGTGCCTTGGAGGACGGAAACTACGAGCAGTACTTC
V: TRBV7-8; J: TRBJ2-1; D: .; size: .; CDR3: CASSFDGQPHTYNEQFF; DNA: TGTGCCAGCAGCTTTGACGGACAGCCCCATACCTACAATGAGCAGTTCTTC
V: TRBV30; J: TRBJ2-2; D: .; size: .; CDR3: CAWSDRQGGLRELFF; DNA: TGTGCCTGGAGTGACCGGCAGGGAGGCCTCAGGGAGCTGTTTTTT
V: TRBV6-1; J: TRBJ2-1; D: TRBD2; size: .; CDR3: CASRLAGGPSEQFF; DNA: TGTGCCAGCAGACTAGCGGGAGGGCCTAGTGAGCAGTTCTTC
V: TRBV5-8; J: TRBJ2-3; D: TRBD1; size: .; CDR3: CASSPRGRRSDTQYF; DNA: TGTGCCAGCAGCCCCAGGGGGCGCCGTTCAGATACGCAGTATTTT
V: TRBV11-2; J: TRBJ2-7; D: .; size: .; CDR3: CASRTVAANTYEQYF; DNA: TGTGCCAGCCGGACGGTAGCGGCCAACACCTACGAGCAGTACTTC
V: TRBV2; J: TRBJ2-7; D: TRBD2; size: .; CDR3: CASSVASGRAAYEQYF; DNA: TGTGCCAGCAGTGTTGCTAGCGGGAGAGCCGCCTACGAGCAGTACTTC
V: TRBV25-1; J: TRBJ2-7; D: .; size: .; CDR3: CASSFSTSEQYF; DNA: TGTGCCAGCAGTTTTTCAACAAGCGAGCAGTACTTC
V: TRBV4-1; J: TRBJ2-3; D: .; size: .; CDR3: CASSQDRGTDTQYF; DNA: TGCGCCAGCAGCCAAGATCGCGGCACAGATACGCAGTATTTT
V: TRBV2; J: TRBJ2-4; D: .; size: .; CDR3: CASSVNVAGSKNIQYF; DNA: TGTGCCAGCAGTGTAAATGTTGCGGGGTCCAAAAACATTCAGTACTTC
V: TRBV7-3; J: TRBJ2-1; D: .; size: .; CDR3: CASSLHPGPYNEQFF; DNA: TGTGCCAGCAGCTTACATCCGGGTCCTTACAATGAGCAGTTCTTC
V: TRBV4-3; J: TRBJ2-7; D: TRBD1; size: .; CDR3: CASSQGSAGTGDYEQYF; DNA: TGCGCCAGCAGCCAAGGTTCGGCGGGGACAGGGGACTACGAGCAGTACTTC
V: TRBV7-9; J: TRBJ2-1; D: .; size: .; CDR3: CASSLAPRSSYNEQFF; DNA: TGTGCCAGCAGCTTAGCGCCGCGGAGCTCCTACAATGAGCAGTTCTTC
V: TRBV7-9; J: TRBJ2-1; D: TRBD2; size: .; CDR3: CASSWREGSYNEQFF; DNA: TGTGCCAGCAGCTGGCGGGAGGGCTCCTACAATGAGCAGTTCTTC
V: TRBV19; J: TRBJ2-7; D: TRBD2; size: once; CDR3: CASSSSGSFYEQYF; DNA: TGTGCCAGTAGTAGCAGCGGGAGTTTCTACGAGCAGTACTTC
V: TRBV11-2; J: TRBJ1-2; D: .; size: .; CDR3: CASSSGQDYGYTF; DNA: TGTGCCAGCAGTTCCGGACAAGACTATGGCTACACCTTC
V: TRBV5-1; J: TRBJ2-6; D: .; size: .; CDR3: CASSFQYFIESSGANVLTF; DNA: TGCGCCAGCAGCTTCCAATACTTCATAGAAAGCTCTGGGGCCAACGTCCTGACTTTC
V: TRBV5-6; J: TRBJ1-2; D: .; size: .; CDR3: CASSLEGHLNYGYTF; DNA: TGTGCCAGCAGCTTGGAGGGGCACCTTAACTATGGCTACACCTTC